Given below is one T cell receptor beta chain in context. The germline gives CDR1 SGHRS, CDR2 YFSETQ. There are 15 residues in the CDR3. After removal of 2 bases from V and 5 bases from J, the junction contained 5 bases not matched to a gene. This specimen belongs to a study of blood T cell repertoires in COVID-19. Sequencing was performed with immunoSEQ multiplex PCR; in TCRdb, only in-frame clones are kept and a portion is missing. This table holds roughly 68,000 clones, more than 70% found once. The V and J genes are TRBV5-1 and TRBJ1-4; 8 nucleotides agree with TRBD1. Sample: peripheral blood. This TCR was recovered from a man aged 50 or older with active COVID-19. The DNA for the CDR3 is TGCGCCAGCAGCTTATCGGGGGACAGGAATGAAAAACTGTTTTTT. It codes for CASSLSGDRNEKLFF.